What follows describes a single T cell receptor beta chain. The table lists this clone with a few counts. Its specific antigen is unknown. No base quality values were provided; no much bigger clone lies one nucleotide off. The entire amount of isolated RNA was reverse transcribed using the High Capacity cDNA Reverse Transcription Kit, so the sequenced TCRB transcripts were expressed ones. Stem cell-like memory T cell samples underwent survey-depth immunoSEQ sequencing, averaging roughly 1 million total reads per sample. After sorted cells were lysed in RLT buffer, RNA was extracted with DNase-treated RNeasy Micro or Mini kits, with the choice depending on cell number. To prevent cross-contamination, every cell subset was processed on its own, while patient and healthy donor samples were processed together. Using the immunoSEQ multiplex PCR, TCRB sequences were amplified from cDNA into 87-bp fragments spanning the CDR3 region. Sequencing of the amplicons was performed on the Illumina HiSeq platform. In the original analysis: PCR bias was computationally corrected using synthetic template baselines, reads within Hamming distance 2 were collapsed, and singletons that could not be merged were discarded. Reads were aligned against IMGT to assign V, D and J genes, CDR3 length and insertions or deletions at six rearrangement sites. Clonotype counts were normalized to sorted cell number within each subset before computing true diversity and Gini coefficients with the tcR R package. Repertoire sharing was quantified using the overlap coefficient calculated on TCRB nucleotide sequences. Held by TCRdb, this immuneACCESS table contains in-frame sequences only and omits some clones. Under half of the omission traces to an unresolved V gene where checked; the cause of the rest is unknown. The V and J calls and clone size come from that table; D and trimming were worked out from the DNA. The sample table records 15,000 or so clones; 70% of these occur just once. The ten largest make up approximately 0.8% of the sample.

A single peripheral blood draw of roughly 0.11 L on average was collected from each donor into heparinised tubes. A BD FACSAria II was used to sort naive, central memory, regulatory and stem cell-like memory CD4+ T cells with a panel that included CD45RO, CCR7, CD25, CD127, CD95 and CD27. Every sorted population had a purity above 98%. PBMCs were isolated immediately by Lymphoprep density gradient centrifugation and stained directly without culture. Samples were stained and sorted in pairs, with one healthy donor and one patient per experiment, so that batch effects were minimized. This sample was taken from a study of beta chain features in type 1 diabetes (dated by TCRdb to 2016 to 2018). Regarding the complete study: Mean age, gender distribution, total cell number and subset yield did not differ between patients and healthy donors. Naive and central memory subsets were obtained from all 30 or so donors, but regulatory and stem cell-like memory subsets were isolated from only 8 patients and 8 healthy donors. A total of about 100,000,000 sorted cells were examined across all samples, and RNA yield correlated strongly with the number of cells per subset. In the study, recently diagnosed type 1 diabetes patients and matched healthy donors were compared on the TCRB repertoires of their sorted circulating CD4+ T cell subsets.

The germline V and J ends show losses of 5 bases and 2 bases respectively, and no gene match explains 4 bases of the junction. The CDR3 contains 14 residues, cysteine and phenylalanine counted. This entry keeps only the CDR3 DNA: 42 bases, framed from base 1. From the germline V gene (reference sequence), CDR1 is MNHNY and CDR2 is SVGAGI. Overall study outcomes, separate from this receptor: Because cDNA was sequenced instead of genomic DNA, highly expressing activated cells could be over-represented, though the groups showed no difference in activation or CD3 levels. In all four CD4+ subsets, TCRB CDR3 length was moderately but significantly shorter in type 1 diabetes patients. PCR may preferentially amplify shorter templates, but because patient and control samples were amplified and corrected together, any resulting skew would affect both groups equally. Only small numbers of individuals were included in the HLA sub-analyses, which left unresolved whether HLA type had any influence on TCRB rearrangement. The naive, central memory and regulatory TCRB repertoires appeared to resemble one another more closely among patients than among healthy donors. Patients with type 1 diabetes made fewer insertions and deleted more nucleotides at VDJ recombination sites, implying thymic rearrangement abnormalities.

The receptor comes from a man aged 25-40 years with type 1 diabetes. Sample: stem cell memory CD4+ T cells from blood. The cell subset or site label, read with the paper, signifies: stem cell-like memory CD4+ T cells. Rearrangement joined TRBV6-6 to TRBJ2-3, and 7 junctional nucleotides match TRBD2. The DNA sequence is TGTGCCAGCAGTCCGAGCGGGGACACAGATACGCAGTATTTT. Its protein reads: CASSPSGDTDTQYF.